This T cell receptor (beta chain) was identified in a study of monozygotic twins with inflammatory bowel disease. Broader study findings: Among T cells, the various subtypes were not distinguishable. IBD patients displayed reduced TCRbeta diversity (inverse Simpson) when set against healthy co-twins.

Germline V gene data show CDR1 as SGHAT and CDR2 as FQNNGV. The CDR3 covers 15 residues. In regard to this clonotype: Its antigen is still unknown.

Template switching appended UMIs that held a 6-nucleotide sample barcode. Nested PCRs of about 17 and 10 cycles, two in total, were run on TCRalpha and TCRbeta cDNA. TCRdb reprocessed the 5' RACE reads and stores each CDR3 protein as one record, lacking DNA. The sample totals approximately 400,000 distinct CDR3 sequences; its top ten clones hold 2% to 3%. The material sequenced was blood. The gene calls are TRBV11-2 and TRBJ2-5. This receptor was obtained from a human donor with ulcerative colitis or Crohn's disease, or a healthy co-twin of an affected twin (not recorded which). This chain's CDR3 is CASSLDTAIQETQYF.